The 6 T cell receptor beta chains given below trace back to one sample, sequenced in a study of T cells in Graves' hyperthyroidism and ophthalmopathy. TCR beta CDR3 region amplification was performed from RNA transcripts. The HTBI primer set was used in a first-round RT-PCR of the TCR CDR3. MiXCR, run by TCRdb on the multiplex PCR reads, gives a single entry per CDR3 protein. The sample records hundreds of thousands of distinct CDR3 sequences, over 15% being singletons. Material: blood. The receptors stem from a woman in her late teens or twenties with Graves' ophthalmopathy.

This clonotype was observed at least ten times. This rearrangement joins TRBV28 to TRBJ2-1; no firm D call. With 5 bases removed from V and 0 bases from J, the gap between germline ends came to 11 bases. From germline, CDR1 is MDHEN and CDR2 SYDVKM. The CDR3 totals 15 residues. Written as DNA, the CDR3 is TGTGCCAGCAGTAACATGGACCTCTCCTACAATGAGCAGTTCTTC. The encoded protein is CASSNMDLSYNEQFF.

This clonotype came up many times. The CDR3 spells CASSQDPPEQFF. The CDR3 DNA sequence: TGTGCCAGCAGCCAAGATCCCCCAGAGCAGTTCTTC. The rearrangement uses TRBV3-1 and TRBJ2-1, with unresolved D. Germline CDR1 LGHDT, CDR2 YNNKEL (reference sequence). The CDR3 extends over 12 amino acids. V dropped 0 bases and J dropped 10 bases, with 7 bases sitting between them.

This clonotype appeared many times. CDR3 sequence reads: CASSQDSLAGVGTDTQYF. The DNA for the CDR3 is TGTGCCAGCAGCCAAGACAGCCTAGCGGGAGTAGGCACAGATACGCAGTATTTT. The genes are TRBV3-1 and TRBJ2-3; 10 positions agree with TRBD2. The CDR3 is 18 residues long. Losses at the gene ends were 0 bases for V and 1 base for J; bases not matched to a gene: 7. Germline V CDR1 and CDR2: LGHDT, YNNKEL (reference sequence).

This clonotype appeared many times. This chain links TRBV7-9 with TRBJ2-7, with a weak D call TRBD1 (6 bases). Trimming shortened V by 3 bases and J by 7 bases, and 19 bases separated the two germline ends. The CDR3 extends over 15 amino acids. Germline CDR1 is SEHNR and CDR2 is FQNEAQ (reference sequence). CDR3 loop: CASSFGQPWEGEQYF. DNA for the CDR3: TGTGCCAGCAGCTTTGGACAGCCTTGGGAAGGGGAGCAGTACTTC.

This clonotype has at least ten counts. The chain recombines TRBV6-1 with TRBJ2-1, with D unresolved. V lost 2 bases, J lost 6 bases, and 14 bases lay in between. The CDR3 is made up of 15 amino acids. The germline V gene has CDR1 MNHNS and CDR2 SASEGT. The CDR3 here is CASSEQAQVTNEQFF. CDR3 in DNA: TGTGCCAGCAGTGAACAGGCTCAGGTAACCAATGAGCAGTTCTTC.

This chain connects TRBV20-1 to TRBJ2-7; D might be TRBD1 or TRBD2, each matching 5 bases. Germline V gives CDR1 DFQATT, CDR2 SNEGSKA (reference sequence). There are 17 residues in the CDR3. Deletions cut 5 bases from V and 0 bases from J, with 23 bases between. CDR3 nucleotides: TGCAGTGCTCCAGGCAGGGTACTCAGACTACCCTCCTACGAGCAGTACTTC. Its translation: CSAPGRVLRLPSYEQYF.